The next 30 T cell receptor beta chains were all read from a single sample in a study of blood T cell repertoires in COVID-19. TCRdb keeps only in-frame clones here, not all; method: immunoSEQ multiplex PCR. There are 65,000 to 95,000 clones in the sample; around 85% occur only once, and approximately 20% lies in the top ten. The specimen sequenced was peripheral blood. The receptors shown here come from a man of 80 years or more with active or convalescent COVID-19.

The J gene is TRBJ2-1, the V gene TRBV18; 7 bases are shared with TRBD1. V lost 1 base, J lost 3 bases, and 0 bases stayed unmatched. The germline V gene encodes CDR1 KGHSH and CDR2 LQKENI. The CDR3 covers 14 residues. The CDR3 region has the DNA TGTGCCAGCTCACCACGGGACAGCTACAATGAGCAGTTCTTC. It codes for CASSPRDSYNEQFF. Full variable domain (remainder filled in from reference TRBV18 and TRBJ2-1): NAGVMQNPRHLVRRRGQEARLRCSPMKGHSHVYWYRQLPEEGLKFMVYLQKENIIDESGMPKERFSAEFPKEGPSILRIQQVVRGDSAAYFCASSPRDSYNEQFFGPGTRLTVL.

This clone was counted between two and nine times. The chain recombines TRBV2 with TRBJ2-7; a possible D gene is TRBD1 (6 bases). Trimming shortened V by 5 bases and J by 0 bases, and 14 bases separated the two germline ends. The CDR3 has 15 residues. Germline CDR1 is SNHLY and CDR2 is FYNNEI. CDR3 coding DNA: TGTGCCAGCAGTAGGACAGCCTTCATCTCCTACGAGCAGTACGTC. Protein product: CASSRTAFISYEQYV.

CDR3 nucleotide sequence: TGTGCCAGCAGTCCAATAGGCAGGGTTTCCGAGCAGTACGTC. This codes for CASSPIGRVSEQYV. The chain couples TRBV28 to TRBJ2-7, with a weak D call TRBD1 (5 bases). The CDR3 extends over 14 amino acids. CDR1 and CDR2 from the germline V gene are MDHEN and SYDVKM. V lost 5 bases and J lost 6, with 17 bases in between.

The chain is built from TRBV29-1 and TRBJ1-1, with D possibly being TRBD1 (6 bases). This CDR3 spans 12 amino acids. The germline V gene encodes CDR1 SQVTM and CDR2 ANQGSEA. The ends were cut back, 7 bases at V and 2 bases at J, with 11 bases in the middle. The CDR3 DNA sequence: TGCAGCGGGAGGACAGAAAACACTGAAGCTTTCTTT. Encoded protein: CSGRTENTEAFF.

CDR3: CASSQVTRMETQYF. CDR3 coding DNA: TGTGCCAGCAGCCAAGTTACTAGGATGGAGACCCAGTACTTC. V and J are TRBV3-1 (or the pseudogene TRBV3-2) and TRBJ2-5; D is possibly TRBD2 (5 bases). CDR1 LGHDT and CDR2 YNNKEL come from the germline V gene (reference sequence). Trimming removed 1 base at V and 5 bases at J, with 11 bases between. The CDR3 has 14 residues.

V gene TRBV19 combines with J gene TRBJ1-1; D unresolved. The CDR3 has 13 residues. Per the germline V gene, CDR1 is LNHDA and CDR2 is SQIVND (reference sequence). Trimming took off 8 bases at V and 8 bases at J, with 18 bases between the two ends. The CDR3 is CASSWSAMKEAFF. The DNA of the CDR3 is TGTGCCAGTTCTTGGTCCGCGATGAAGGAAGCTTTCTTT. Full variable domain (missing parts from reference TRBV19 and TRBJ1-1): DGGITQSPKYLFRKEGQNVTLSCEQNLNHDAMYWYRQDPGQGLRLIYYSQIVNDFQKGDIAEGYSVSREKKESFPLTVTSAQKNPTAFYLCASSWSAMKEAFFGQGTRLTVV.

The chain joins TRBV4-1 to TRBJ2-1; 7 nucleotides line up with TRBD2. The junction had 18 bases not matched to a gene; V was cut back by 1 base and J by 3 bases. The V gene's germline CDR1 is MGHRA and CDR2 YSYEKL. This CDR3 comprises 20 residues. DNA for the CDR3: TGCGCCAGCAGCCAAGCGAATGCGCCGGTGGGTGGGAGGGACTACAATGAGCAGTTCTTC. Its translation is CASSQANAPVGGRDYNEQFF.

The chain is built from TRBV7-9 and TRBJ1-1, with D perhaps TRBD1 (6 bases). Germline assignment: CDR1 SEHNR and CDR2 FQNEAQ (reference sequence). Trimming shortened V by 5 bases and J by 1 base, and 11 bases separated the two germline ends. This CDR3 is 14 amino acids long. As DNA, the CDR3 is TGTGCCAGCAGCACCGGGACACCGAACACTGAAGCTTTCTTT. It specifies CASSTGTPNTEAFF.

The rearrangement joins TRBV5-1 to TRBJ2-3; possibly TRBD2 for D (7 bases). Germline V gene data show CDR1 as SGHRS and CDR2 as YFSETQ. The germline V and J ends were trimmed by 6 bases and 5 bases, with 16 bases remaining between them. The CDR3 covers 14 residues. CDR3 protein: CASKGGAAKDTQYF. CDR3 nucleotides: TGCGCCAGCAAGGGGGGGGCGGCTAAAGATACGCAGTATTTT.

V usage is TRBV7-8 and J usage is TRBJ2-3, with 13 bases identical to TRBD2. Trimming removed 5 bases from V and 4 bases from J; junction bases left unmatched: 3. CDR3 size: 15 residues. The germline V gene encodes CDR1 SGHVS and CDR2 FQNEAQ. The CDR3 DNA reads TGTGCCAGCAGCCTACTAGCGGGAGGGGCAGATACGCAGTATTTT. It translates to CASSLLAGGADTQYF.

The rearrangement joins TRBV5-8 to TRBJ1-1, with 10 bases identical to TRBD1. Germline V lookup: CDR1 SGHTS, CDR2 YDEGEE. V lost 7 bases and J lost 2; bases outside the gene matches: 17. The CDR3 extends over 18 amino acids. The CDR3 nucleotides read TGTGCCAGCTCCTTTTCTTACGGGACAGGGGATTATAACACTGAAGCTTTCTTT. Translated: CASSFSYGTGDYNTEAFF. Full variable domain (rest looked up from reference TRBV5-8 and TRBJ1-1): EAGVTQSPTHLIKTRGQQATLRCSPISGHTSVYWYQQALGLGLQFLLWYDEGEERNRGNFPPRFSGRQFPNYSSELNVNALELEDSALYLCASSFSYGTGDYNTEAFFGQGTRLTVV.

The J gene is TRBJ2-5, the V gene TRBV3-1 (or the pseudogene TRBV3-2); the match to TRBD2 covers 9 bases. The CDR3 has 14 residues. Trimming took 5 bases from V and 5 from J; bases not matched to a gene: 6. Germline CDR1 is LGHDT and CDR2 is YNNKEL (reference sequence). CDR3 in DNA: TGTGCCAGCAGCGCATTTGCGGGAGGGGAGACCCAGTACTTC. This encodes CASSAFAGGETQYF.

The rearrangement links TRBV27 to TRBJ2-1; 9 nucleotides align to TRBD1. J lost 5 bases, V lost 6 bases, and 23 bases had no gene match. The CDR3 has 20 residues. Looked up from germline, CDR1 is MNHEY and CDR2 is SMNVEV (reference sequence). CDR3 residues: CASSRWVGQGRRSMNNEQFF. CDR3 sequence (DNA): TGTGCCAGCAGCCGGTGGGTGGGACAGGGTCGTCGCTCTATGAACAATGAGCAGTTCTTC.

The chain employs TRBV6-5 and TRBJ1-1; TRBD1 matches 9 bases. The CDR3 has 14 amino acids. Germline V gene data show CDR1 as MNHEY and CDR2 as SVGAGI. V shed 5 bases, J shed 6 bases, and the junction held 7 bases outside the gene matches. The CDR3 DNA is TGTGCCAGCAGTAGGGGACAGGGTGTCGCTGAAGCTTTCTTT. Protein product: CASSRGQGVAEAFF.

The chain carries TRBV23-1 and TRBJ1-6, with 7 bases aligning to TRBD1. TRBV23-1 qualifies as an ORF whose function is uncertain. Trimming removed 8 bases from V and 8 bases from J; junction bases left unmatched: 6. The CDR3 sequence is 13 residues long. Here the CDR3 reads CASQQGPDSPLHF. The CDR3 nucleotides are TGCGCCAGCCAACAGGGGCCCGATTCACCCCTCCACTTT.

V and J are TRBV6-6 and TRBJ1-4, with TRBD1 matching over 9 bases. The CDR3 sequence is 15 residues long. V was pared by 5 bases and J by 8 bases, with 9 bases of the junction left unmatched. Germline V gives CDR1 MNHNY, CDR2 SVGAGI (reference sequence). CDR3 protein: CASSNPGQGGEKLFF. The CDR3 bases are TGTGCCAGCAGTAATCCGGGACAGGGAGGCGAAAAACTGTTTTTT.

This clone has a single count. The chain has TRBV24-1 and TRBJ1-4, with TRBD1 matching over 8 bases. In germline, CDR1 is KGHDR, CDR2 SFDVKD. The CDR3 sequence is 17 residues long. V shed 4 bases and J 0 bases; nucleotides not matched to a gene: 6. DNA of the CDR3: TGTGCCACCAGTGACCGAGGACAGGGAGCAACTAATGAAAAACTGTTTTTT. Encoded protein: CATSDRGQGATNEKLFF.

DNA for the CDR3: TGTGCCAGCAGTTTAAACAATGAGCAGTTCTTC. Encoded protein: CASSLNNEQFF. This chain connects TRBV2 to TRBJ2-1; D uncertain. Germline CDR1 reads SNHLY; CDR2 reads FYNNEI. V was cut by 5 bases and J by 5 bases, with 4 bases left in between. The CDR3 is made up of 11 amino acids. Supplemented by reference TRBV2 and TRBJ2-1, the full variable domain reads EPEVTQTPSHQVTQMGQEVILRCVPISNHLYFYWYRQILGQKVEFLVSFYNNEISEKSEIFDDQFSVERPDGSNFTLKIRSTKLEDSAMYFCASSLNNEQFFGPGTRLTVL.

In this sample, this clone turned up a few times. The CDR3 loop reads CASSQEPKGARGYTF. The CDR3 region has the DNA TGTGCCAGCAGCCAAGAACCGAAGGGGGCGCGCGGCTACACCTTC. The gene calls are TRBV14 and TRBJ1-2; 7 nucleotides match TRBD1. The V segment lost 0 bases and the J segment 8 bases; nucleotides outside the gene matches: 9. CDR3 length: 15 amino acids. Germline assignment: CDR1 SGHDN and CDR2 FVKESK.

This chain joins TRBV6-2 or TRBV6-3 and TRBJ1-1; TRBD1 matches at 9 bases. The germline CDR1 and CDR2 sequences are MNHEY and SVGEGT. The V segment lost 5 bases and the J segment 6 bases; nucleotides outside the gene matches: 7. The CDR3 spans 14 residues. DNA of the CDR3: TGTGCCAGCAGTGATTTACGGGACAGGGCTGAAGCTTTCTTT. Translated: CASSDLRDRAEAFF.

The V call is TRBV5-1, the J call TRBJ2-2; D may be TRBD2 (6 bases). The germline V gene encodes CDR1 SGHRS and CDR2 YFSETQ. The V end lost 5 bases, the J end lost 2 bases, and 13 bases lay between the germline ends. The CDR3 consists of 15 residues. CDR3 in amino acids: CASSLGTPNTGELFF. The DNA of the CDR3 is TGCGCCAGCAGTCTTGGGACTCCCAACACCGGGGAGCTGTTTTTT.

The V call is TRBV2, the J call TRBJ2-1, with D uncertain. Germline CDR1 SNHLY, CDR2 FYNNEI. The V end lost 6 bases, the J end lost 5 bases, and 11 bases lay between the germline ends. This CDR3 contains 13 residues. The CDR3 DNA follows: TGTGCCAGCAGAGCAGACGGAGACAATGAGCAGTTCTTC. Translation gives CASRADGDNEQFF.

This clone was detected only a few times. The chain links TRBV19 to TRBJ1-1; D is unclear. Germline V CDR1 and CDR2: LNHDA, SQIVND (reference sequence). Trimming removed 7 bases from V and 10 bases from J, with 7 bases in between. The CDR3 consists of 9 residues. The CDR3 nucleotides read TGTGCCAGTAAAACACGAGCTTTCTTT. Translating gives CASKTRAFF.

The V call is TRBV28, the J call TRBJ2-7, with D tentatively TRBD1 (6 bases). The CDR3 is 13 residues long. Trimming shortened V by 10 bases and J by 1 base, and 14 bases separated the two germline ends. Per germline, CDR1 MDHEN and CDR2 SYDVKM. CDR3 sequence: CATMDSPSYEQYV. In nucleotides, the CDR3 is TGTGCCACCATGGACAGTCCATCCTACGAGCAGTACGTC.

This clone was seen once. This chain's CDR3 is CASSRGPGQGSTGELFF. CDR3 DNA: TGTGCCAGCAGCCGAGGACCGGGACAGGGCTCCACCGGGGAGCTGTTTTTT. The V and J genes are TRBV7-9 and TRBJ2-2; TRBD1 aligns across 9 bases. The V segment lost 5 bases and the J segment 4 bases; nucleotides outside the gene matches: 11. Germline V gene data show CDR1 as SEHNR and CDR2 as FQNEAQ (reference sequence). CDR3 length: 17 residues.

The chain is built from TRBV7-9 and TRBJ1-1; TRBD1 matches 9 bases. Germline CDR1 is SEHNR and CDR2 is FQNEAQ (reference sequence). V dropped 2 bases and J dropped 5; count of bases not matched to a gene: 3. The CDR3 extends over 14 amino acids. The CDR3 DNA reads TGTGCCAGCAGCTTAAACAGGGGGCGGACTGAAGCTTTCTTT. Amino acids: CASSLNRGRTEAFF.

V is TRBV9 and J is TRBJ1-2; possible D gene TRBD1, 6 bases. The CDR3 consists of 17 residues. Germline V CDR1 and CDR2: SGDLS, YYNGEE. The germline V and J ends were trimmed by 3 bases and 5 bases, with 23 bases remaining between them. CDR3 protein: CASSAQTGDIRGYGYTF. CDR3 nucleotide sequence: TGTGCCAGCAGCGCCCAAACCGGAGACATAAGGGGGTATGGCTACACCTTC.

The rearrangement links TRBV18 to TRBJ2-3; possible D gene TRBD1, 5 bases. Trimming pared 6 bases from V and 5 bases from J, leaving 12 bases between. CDR1 and CDR2 (germline): KGHSH, LQKENI. This CDR3 comprises 13 residues. The DNA for the CDR3 is TGTGCCAGCTCTCAGACAAGGGGAGATACGCAGTATTTT. It is translated as CASSQTRGDTQYF.

The rearrangement links TRBV11-2 to TRBJ2-2, with 8 bases fitting TRBD1. The trim removed 6 bases at V and 6 bases at J, leaving 6 bases unmatched. Per the germline V gene, CDR1 is SGHAT and CDR2 is FQNNGV. The length of the CDR3 is 14 residues. The chain's CDR3 is CASSSTGGAGELFF. The DNA of the CDR3 is TGTGCCAGCAGTTCTACAGGGGGTGCCGGGGAGCTGTTTTTT.

The chain has TRBV4-1 and TRBJ2-1; D may be TRBD2 (6 bases). Trimming shortened V by 2 bases and J by 5 bases, and 13 bases separated the two germline ends. CDR3 length: 15 residues. Germline CDR1 and CDR2: MGHRA and YSYEKL. CDR3 sequence: CASSQSGTLNNEQFF. CDR3 bases: TGCGCCAGCAGCCAATCCGGGACTCTAAACAATGAGCAGTTCTTC.